A selection of T cell receptor beta chains follows, all from one sample in a study of blood T cell repertoires in COVID-19. Profiled with immunoSEQ multiplex PCR; TCRdb holds only in-frame clones, not every one. The sample contains more than 200,000 clones, roughly 80% of which appear only once. The sequencing input was peripheral blood. All receptors derive from an elderly man with acute or convalescent COVID-19. Each CDR3 is given with its conserved first and last residue. Fields, in order: CDR3 DNA, CDR3 protein, D gene, J gene, clone size, V gene. The D gene is left open where the match is weak. The listing skips clone size in some rows; elsewhere it reads once, few, many or a size class.

TGTGCCAGCAGTGATAGAAGGGGGACCGGGGAGCTGTTTTTT | CASSDRRGTGELFF | . | TRBJ2-2 | . | TRBV2
TGTGCCAGCTCACCACTCGGGACAGGTAGCTCCTACGAGCAGTACTTC | CASSPLGTGSSYEQYF | TRBD1 | TRBJ2-7 | . | TRBV18
TGTGCCAGCAGTGAGCGCTCGGGGACACGGACCTACGAGCAGTACTTC | CASSERSGTRTYEQYF | . | TRBJ2-7 | . | TRBV2
TGTGCCAGCAGCGTAGATTATACGGATGGCGGGCTATACGGCGGGGAGCTGTTTTTT | CASSVDYTDGGLYGGELFF | . | TRBJ2-2 | . | TRBV9
TGTGCCAGTAAGCTACGAGGGGGGAACACTGAAGCTTTCTTT | CASKLRGGNTEAFF | . | TRBJ1-1 | . | TRBV7-8
TGTGCCAGCACTGTAAACAGTCCACGTAATTCACCCCTCCACTTT | CASTVNSPRNSPLHF | . | TRBJ1-6 | few | TRBV6-5
TGTGCCAGCAGCGCAGACAGTTTCTCTGGAAACACCATATATTTT | CASSADSFSGNTIYF | . | TRBJ1-3 | few | TRBV9
TGCAGTGCTAGTAGGAGGGTGACCACTGAAGCTTTCTTT | CSASRRVTTEAFF | . | TRBJ1-1 | . | TRBV20-1
TGTGCCAGCAGCCCGCAAGGGGACAGATATTATAGCAATCAGCCCCAGCATTTT | CASSPQGDRYYSNQPQHF | TRBD1 | TRBJ1-5 | . | TRBV7-8
TGCGCCAGCAGCCAAGGACAGGGGGCCTACGAGCAGTACTTC | CASSQGQGAYEQYF | TRBD1 | TRBJ2-7 | . | TRBV4-1
TGTGCCAGCAGCACCGGGACTAGCGGGGGGCAGTTAAGGACAGATACGCAGTATTTT | CASSTGTSGGQLRTDTQYF | TRBD2 | TRBJ2-3 | . | TRBV5-4
TGTGCCAGCAGTTACAGAAGACAGGGAGGCATCTATGGCTACACCTTC | CASSYRRQGGIYGYTF | TRBD1 | TRBJ1-2 | . | TRBV6-5
TGTGCCAGCAGTTCCCTGGGCCCCTACGAGCAGTACTTC | CASSSLGPYEQYF | . | TRBJ2-7 | few | TRBV27
TGTGCCACCAGTGACAACTCCCCTTCGACAGGGAGCTATGGCTACACCTTC | CATSDNSPSTGSYGYTF | TRBD1 | TRBJ1-2 | . | TRBV24-1
TGCGCCAGCAGCCAAGATCGAGGGACTGCAACTAGCACAGATACGCAGTATTTT | CASSQDRGTATSTDTQYF | . | TRBJ2-3 | . | TRBV4-1
TGTGCCAGTAGTCCTTGGACTAGCGGGACCTACGAGCAGTACTTC | CASSPWTSGTYEQYF | TRBD2 | TRBJ2-7 | . | TRBV19
TGTGCCAGCAGCAAAGACGTTCGACAGTCAGGCGGCTACACCTTC | CASSKDVRQSGGYTF | . | TRBJ1-2 | . | TRBV21-1
TGTGCCAGCAGCTCCGGGACTGGGAACAATGAGCAGTTCTTC | CASSSGTGNNEQFF | . | TRBJ2-1 | . | TRBV7-3
TGTGCCAGCAGCTGGGCGGGGACAGGGGACACCTTC | CASSWAGTGDTF | TRBD1 | TRBJ1-2 | many | TRBV5-4
TGTGCCAGCAGCTCCAGGACTAGCGGGATGGGGGGGAGGCAGTATTTT | CASSSRTSGMGGRQYF | TRBD2 | TRBJ2-3 | . | TRBV7-8
TGTGCCAGCAGGCTGGACAGGGGATACAATGAGCAGTTCTTC | CASRLDRGYNEQFF | TRBD1 | TRBJ2-1 | . | TRBV6-5
TGTGCCAGCAGCCCCGACAGGGTGAGAAATCAGCCCCAGCATTTT | CASSPDRVRNQPQHF | TRBD1 | TRBJ1-5 | . | TRBV7-8
TGTGCCAGCTCACCTTCTATTCTAACGGACAGGCTGAAGAATCAGCCCCAGCATTTT | CASSPSILTDRLKNQPQHF | TRBD1 | TRBJ1-5 | . | TRBV18
TGTGCCAGCAGGCCTACTGGAGGGAACTATGGCTACACCTTC | CASRPTGGNYGYTF | . | TRBJ1-2 | . | TRBV6-2/TRBV6-3
TGTGCCAGCAACACCGGGAAAGCCGGTGAAGCTTTCTTT | CASNTGKAGEAFF | . | TRBJ1-1 | once | TRBV12-3/TRBV12-4
TGTGCCAGCACCCCAGGGGGCCTACAGGATCCCACTGAAGCTTTCTTT | CASTPGGLQDPTEAFF | TRBD1 | TRBJ1-1 | . | TRBV7-9
TGTGCCAGCAGTCCAGCTAGCGGGGGGAAGAGCTCCTACGAGCAGTACTTC | CASSPASGGKSSYEQYF | TRBD2 | TRBJ2-7 | . | TRBV28
TGTGCCAGCAGCCAAGTACTGATGGAGGCTGAAGCTTTCTTT | CASSQVLMEAEAFF | . | TRBJ1-1 | . | TRBV3-1/TRBV3-2
TGTGCCACCAGTGATCCTCTAGCGGGAGGCCACAATGAGCAGTTCTTC | CATSDPLAGGHNEQFF | TRBD2 | TRBJ2-1 | . | TRBV24-1
TGTGCCAGCAGCCAGACGGGAAAGGGAGTCCACTCCTACGAGCAGTACTTC | CASSQTGKGVHSYEQYF | . | TRBJ2-7 | . | TRBV3-1/TRBV3-2
TGTGCCAGCAGCCCGGGACTAGCGGATTACAATGAGCAGTTCTTC | CASSPGLADYNEQFF | TRBD2 | TRBJ2-1 | . | TRBV5-5
TGTGCCAGCAGTCCTACGACAGGGGGCGGGCAGCCCCAGCATTTT | CASSPTTGGGQPQHF | TRBD1 | TRBJ1-5 | . | TRBV28
TGCGCCAGCAGCCGTTTAGATTCCCGGAACACTGAAGCTTTCTTT | CASSRLDSRNTEAFF | . | TRBJ1-1 | once | TRBV5-1
TGTGCCAGCAGCTTCTCGTCGACAGGGAAACGCTACGAGCAGTACTTC | CASSFSSTGKRYEQYF | TRBD1 | TRBJ2-7 | . | TRBV7-2
TGTGCCAGCAGCCTCTTGGGGGACAGGGTTGGTCAGCCCCAGCATTTT | CASSLLGDRVGQPQHF | TRBD1 | TRBJ1-5 | . | TRBV2
TGTGCCACCAGCAGAGATCGCTCGTCAGGACTGGGCTACACCTTC | CATSRDRSSGLGYTF | . | TRBJ1-2 | . | TRBV15
TGTGCCAGCAGCTTGAGTACAGCGGGAGGCCAATACAATGAGCAGTTCTTC | CASSLSTAGGQYNEQFF | TRBD2 | TRBJ2-1 | . | TRBV5-4
TGTGCCAGTAGTATCCTCGGACAGGGAAGAACTGAAGCTTTCTTT | CASSILGQGRTEAFF | TRBD1 | TRBJ1-1 | . | TRBV19
TGTGCCAGCAGCGTAGGCCAACGGGGGACTGAAGCTTTCTTT | CASSVGQRGTEAFF | . | TRBJ1-1 | . | TRBV9
TGTGCCAGCAGTGCCCCCGGGGGGGCGCTGGGGGAAAAACTGTTTTTT | CASSAPGGALGEKLFF | . | TRBJ1-4 | . | TRBV28
TGTGCCAGCAGCCGAGACAGGTGGGACGCGAACACCGGGGAGCTGTTTTTT | CASSRDRWDANTGELFF | . | TRBJ2-2 | . | TRBV6-6
TGTGCCAGCAGTTTTGGGGACAGGGGGAACGAGCAGTACTTC | CASSFGDRGNEQYF | TRBD1 | TRBJ2-7 | . | TRBV28
TGCGCCAGCAGCACAATACCGGGACTCAGGGACGCTTTCTTT | CASSTIPGLRDAFF | . | TRBJ1-1 | . | TRBV5-1
TGTGCCAGCAGTTATTATCCCACAGGGGATACGCAGTATTTT | CASSYYPTGDTQYF | . | TRBJ2-3 | . | TRBV6-5
TGTGCCAGCAGCCCTCGGACTAGCGGTCCCAATGAGCAGTTCTTC | CASSPRTSGPNEQFF | TRBD2 | TRBJ2-1 | few | TRBV9